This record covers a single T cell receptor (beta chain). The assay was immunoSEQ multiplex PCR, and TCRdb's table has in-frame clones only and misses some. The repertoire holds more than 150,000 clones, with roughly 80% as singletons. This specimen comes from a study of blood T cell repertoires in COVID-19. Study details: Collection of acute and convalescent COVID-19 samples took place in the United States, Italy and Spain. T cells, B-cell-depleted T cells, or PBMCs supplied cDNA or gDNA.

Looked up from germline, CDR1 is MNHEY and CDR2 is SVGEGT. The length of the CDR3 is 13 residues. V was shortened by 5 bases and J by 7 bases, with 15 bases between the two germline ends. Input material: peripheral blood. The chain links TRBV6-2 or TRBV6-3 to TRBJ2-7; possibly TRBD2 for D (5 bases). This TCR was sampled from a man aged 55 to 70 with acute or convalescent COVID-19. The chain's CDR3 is CASSRRGQREQYF. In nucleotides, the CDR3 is TGTGCCAGCAGTAGACGAGGGCAAAGGGAGCAGTACTTC.